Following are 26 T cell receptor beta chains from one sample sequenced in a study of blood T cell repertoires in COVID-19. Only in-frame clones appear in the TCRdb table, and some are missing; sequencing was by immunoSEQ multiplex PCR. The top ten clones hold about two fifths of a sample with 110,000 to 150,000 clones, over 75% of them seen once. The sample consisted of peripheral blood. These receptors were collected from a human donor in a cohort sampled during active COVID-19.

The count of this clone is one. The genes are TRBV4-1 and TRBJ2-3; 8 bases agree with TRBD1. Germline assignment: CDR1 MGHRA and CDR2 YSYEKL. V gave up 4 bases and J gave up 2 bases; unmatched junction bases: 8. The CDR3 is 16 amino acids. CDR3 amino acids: CASSPRTGGFTDTQYF. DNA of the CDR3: TGCGCCAGCAGCCCAAGAACAGGGGGATTCACAGATACGCAGTATTTT.

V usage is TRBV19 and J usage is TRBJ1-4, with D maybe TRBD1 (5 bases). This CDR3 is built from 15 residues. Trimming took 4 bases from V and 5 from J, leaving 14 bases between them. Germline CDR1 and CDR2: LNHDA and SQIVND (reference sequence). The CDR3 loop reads CASSTLTDRNEKLFF. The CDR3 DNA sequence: TGTGCCAGTAGTACATTGACAGACCGGAATGAAAAACTGTTTTTT.

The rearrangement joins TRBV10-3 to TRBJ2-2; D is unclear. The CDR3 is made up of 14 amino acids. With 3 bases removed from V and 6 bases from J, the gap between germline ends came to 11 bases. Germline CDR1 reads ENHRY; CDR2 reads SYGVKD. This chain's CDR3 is CAISDEFNPGELFF. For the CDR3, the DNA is TGTGCCATCAGTGATGAGTTTAACCCCGGGGAGCTGTTTTTT.

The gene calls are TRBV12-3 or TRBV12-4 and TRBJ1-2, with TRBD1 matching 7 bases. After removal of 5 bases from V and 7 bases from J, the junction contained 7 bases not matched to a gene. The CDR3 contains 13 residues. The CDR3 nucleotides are TGTGCCAGCAGTCGACAGGGTATGGGTGGCTACACCTTC. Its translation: CASSRQGMGGYTF.

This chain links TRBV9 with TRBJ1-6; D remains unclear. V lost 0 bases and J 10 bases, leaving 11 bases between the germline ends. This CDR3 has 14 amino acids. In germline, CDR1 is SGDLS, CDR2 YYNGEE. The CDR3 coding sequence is TGTGCCAGCAGCGTAGCCGATCAGAAATCACCCCTCCACTTT. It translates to CASSVADQKSPLHF.

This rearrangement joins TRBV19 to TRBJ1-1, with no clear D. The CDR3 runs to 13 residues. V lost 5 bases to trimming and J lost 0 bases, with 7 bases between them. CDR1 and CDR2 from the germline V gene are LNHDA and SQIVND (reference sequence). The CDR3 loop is CASSQQMNTEAFF. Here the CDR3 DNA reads TGTGCCAGTAGTCAACAGATGAACACTGAAGCTTTCTTT. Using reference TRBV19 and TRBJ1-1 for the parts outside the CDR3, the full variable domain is DGGITQSPKYLFRKEGQNVTLSCEQNLNHDAMYWYRQDPGQGLRLIYYSQIVNDFQKGDIAEGYSVSREKKESFPLTVTSAQKNPTAFYLCASSQQMNTEAFFGQGTRLTVV.

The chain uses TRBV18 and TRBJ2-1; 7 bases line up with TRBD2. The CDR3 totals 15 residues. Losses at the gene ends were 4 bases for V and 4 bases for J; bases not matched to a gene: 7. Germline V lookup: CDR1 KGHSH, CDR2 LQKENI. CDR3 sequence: CASSRGSGDYNEQFF. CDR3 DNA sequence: TGTGCCAGCTCACGCGGCAGCGGGGATTACAATGAGCAGTTCTTC.

The CDR3 spells CASRLNRISDEQYV. The CDR3 nucleotides read TGTGCCAGCAGACTTAACAGAATTTCTGACGAGCAGTACGTC. The chain carries TRBV27 and TRBJ2-7; D is uncertain. V was shortened by 6 bases and J by 5 bases, with 17 bases between the two germline ends. Germline CDR1 is MNHEY and CDR2 is SMNVEV (reference sequence). There are 14 residues in the CDR3.

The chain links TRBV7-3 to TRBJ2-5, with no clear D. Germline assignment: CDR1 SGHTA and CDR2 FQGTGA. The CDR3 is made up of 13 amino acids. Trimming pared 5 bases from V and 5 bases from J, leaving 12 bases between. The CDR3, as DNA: TGTGCCAGCAGCCTCGCCCCGAGGGAGACCCAGTACTTC. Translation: CASSLAPRETQYF.

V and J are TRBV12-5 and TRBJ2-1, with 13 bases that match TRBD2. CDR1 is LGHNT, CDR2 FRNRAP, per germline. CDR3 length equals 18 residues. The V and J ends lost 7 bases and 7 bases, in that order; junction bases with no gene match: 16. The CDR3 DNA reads TGTGCTAGTGCCCAGGGACTAGCGGGACTTCGTACCAGGAATGAGCAGTTCTTC. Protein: CASAQGLAGLRTRNEQFF. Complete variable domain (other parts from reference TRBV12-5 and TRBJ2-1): DARVTQTPRHKVTEMGQEVTMRCQPILGHNTVFWYRQTMMQGLELLAYFRNRAPLDDSGMPKDRFSAEMPDATLATLKIQPSEPRDSAVYFCASAQGLAGLRTRNEQFFGPGTRLTVL.

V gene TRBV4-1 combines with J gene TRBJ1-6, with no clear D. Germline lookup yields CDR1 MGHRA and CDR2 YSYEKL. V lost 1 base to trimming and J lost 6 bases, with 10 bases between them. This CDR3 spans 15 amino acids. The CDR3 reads CASSQVFSLNSPLHF. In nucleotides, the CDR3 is TGCGCCAGCAGCCAAGTTTTCTCACTTAATTCACCCCTCCACTTT.

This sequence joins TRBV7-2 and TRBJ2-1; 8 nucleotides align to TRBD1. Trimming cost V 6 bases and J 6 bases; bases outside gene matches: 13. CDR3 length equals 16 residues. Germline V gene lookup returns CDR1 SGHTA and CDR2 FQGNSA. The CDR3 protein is CASSPKGQVLLNEQFF. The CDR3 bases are TGTGCCAGCAGTCCGAAGGGACAGGTACTGCTCAATGAGCAGTTCTTC.

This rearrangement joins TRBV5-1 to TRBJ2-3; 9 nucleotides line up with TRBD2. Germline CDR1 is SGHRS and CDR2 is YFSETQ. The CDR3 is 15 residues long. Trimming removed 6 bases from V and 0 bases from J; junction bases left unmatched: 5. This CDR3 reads CASKLAGKSTDTQYF. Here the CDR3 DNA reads TGCGCCAGCAAGCTAGCGGGGAAGAGCACAGATACGCAGTATTTT.

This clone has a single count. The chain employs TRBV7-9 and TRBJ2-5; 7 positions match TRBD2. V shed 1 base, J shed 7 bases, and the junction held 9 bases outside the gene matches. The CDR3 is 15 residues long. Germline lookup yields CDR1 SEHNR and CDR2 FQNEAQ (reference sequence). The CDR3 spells CASSLGGAGEGTQYF. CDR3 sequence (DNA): TGTGCCAGCAGCTTAGGAGGGGCGGGAGAAGGGACCCAGTACTTC.

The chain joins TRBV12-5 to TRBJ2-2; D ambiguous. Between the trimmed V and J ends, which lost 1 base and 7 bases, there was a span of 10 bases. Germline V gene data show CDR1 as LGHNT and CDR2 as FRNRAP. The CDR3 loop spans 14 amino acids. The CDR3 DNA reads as TGTGCTAGTGGTTTGGACTCCTCCGGCGGGGAGCTGTTTTTT. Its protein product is CASGLDSSGGELFF.

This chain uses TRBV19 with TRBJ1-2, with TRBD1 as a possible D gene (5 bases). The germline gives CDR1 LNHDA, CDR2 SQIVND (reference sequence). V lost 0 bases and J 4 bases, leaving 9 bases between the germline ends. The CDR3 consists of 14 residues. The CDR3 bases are TGTGCCAGTAGTATAGAGGCAGGGCCCTATGGCTACACCTTC. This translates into CASSIEAGPYGYTF.

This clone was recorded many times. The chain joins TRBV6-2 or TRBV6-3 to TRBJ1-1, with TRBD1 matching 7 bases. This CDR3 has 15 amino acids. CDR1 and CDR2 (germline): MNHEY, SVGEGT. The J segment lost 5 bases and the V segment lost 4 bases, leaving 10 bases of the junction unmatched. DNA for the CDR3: TGTGCCAGCAGTTGGCCCCGGGCAGGGGGGACTGAAGCTTTCTTT. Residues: CASSWPRAGGTEAFF.

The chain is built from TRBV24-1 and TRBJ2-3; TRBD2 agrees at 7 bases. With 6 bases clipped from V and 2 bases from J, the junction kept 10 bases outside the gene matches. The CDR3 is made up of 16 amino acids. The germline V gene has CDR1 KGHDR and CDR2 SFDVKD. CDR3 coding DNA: TGTGCCACCAGTTCCGCCGGGCGGGGGACCACAGATACGCAGTATTTT. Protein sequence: CATSSAGRGTTDTQYF.

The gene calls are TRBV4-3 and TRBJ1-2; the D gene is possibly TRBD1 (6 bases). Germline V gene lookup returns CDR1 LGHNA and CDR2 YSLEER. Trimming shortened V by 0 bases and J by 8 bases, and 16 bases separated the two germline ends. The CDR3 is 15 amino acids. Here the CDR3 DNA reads TGCGCCAGCAGCCAAGAACAGGGAGTCCGAGGAGGCTACACCTTC. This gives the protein CASSQEQGVRGGYTF.

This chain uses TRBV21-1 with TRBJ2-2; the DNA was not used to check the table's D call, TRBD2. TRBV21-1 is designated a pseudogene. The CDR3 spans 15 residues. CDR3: CATSRLAANTGELFF. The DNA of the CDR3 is TGTGCCACCTCCCGGCTAGCAGCGAACACCGGGGAGCTGTTTTTT.

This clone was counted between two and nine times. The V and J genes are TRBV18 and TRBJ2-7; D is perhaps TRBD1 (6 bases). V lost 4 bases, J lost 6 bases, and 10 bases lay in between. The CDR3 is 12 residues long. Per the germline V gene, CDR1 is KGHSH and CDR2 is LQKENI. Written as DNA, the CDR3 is TGTGCCAGCTCACTACAGGGATTCGAGCAGTACTTC. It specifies CASSLQGFEQYF.

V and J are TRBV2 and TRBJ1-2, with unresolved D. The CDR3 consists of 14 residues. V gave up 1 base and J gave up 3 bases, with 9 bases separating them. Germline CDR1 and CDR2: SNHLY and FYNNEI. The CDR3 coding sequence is TGTGCCAGCAGTGAAGGAGGCGTCGACTATGGCTACACCTTC. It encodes CASSEGGVDYGYTF.

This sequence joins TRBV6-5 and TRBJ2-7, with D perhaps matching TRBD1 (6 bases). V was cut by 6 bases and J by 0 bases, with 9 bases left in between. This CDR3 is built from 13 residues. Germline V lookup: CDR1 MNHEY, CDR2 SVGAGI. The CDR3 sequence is CASRPGASYEQYV. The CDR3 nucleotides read TGTGCCAGCAGACCAGGGGCCTCCTACGAGCAGTACGTC.

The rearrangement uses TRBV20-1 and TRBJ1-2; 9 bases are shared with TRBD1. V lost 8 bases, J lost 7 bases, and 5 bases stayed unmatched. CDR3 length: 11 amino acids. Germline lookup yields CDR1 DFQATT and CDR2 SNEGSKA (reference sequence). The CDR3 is CSTGGTGGYTF. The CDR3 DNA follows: TGCAGTACAGGGGGCACTGGTGGCTACACCTTC.

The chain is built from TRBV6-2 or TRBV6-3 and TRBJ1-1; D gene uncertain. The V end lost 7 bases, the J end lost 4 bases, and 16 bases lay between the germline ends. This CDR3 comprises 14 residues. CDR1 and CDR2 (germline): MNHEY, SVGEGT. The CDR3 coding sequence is TGTGCCAGCACCCCGGAGTTGGTTGGCACTGAAGCTTTCTTT. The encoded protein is CASTPELVGTEAFF.

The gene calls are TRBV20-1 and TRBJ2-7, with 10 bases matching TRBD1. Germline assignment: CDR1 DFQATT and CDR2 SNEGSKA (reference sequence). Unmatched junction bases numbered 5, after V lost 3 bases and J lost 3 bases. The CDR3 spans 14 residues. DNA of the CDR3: TGCAGTGCTAGTGTGGGACAGGGGCTCTACGAGCAGTACTTC. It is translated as CSASVGQGLYEQYF.